Following are 15 T cell receptor beta chains from one sample sequenced in a study. The sorted Tregs were CD4+CD25+CD127-/low cells. TCRdb reprocessed the 5' RACE reads via MiXCR and lists one record per CDR3 protein. The sample holds 35,000 to 50,000 distinct CDR3 sequences, 22% seen once. The specimen was Tregs sorted from a lymph node. Receptors were obtained from a female donor with breast cancer.

CDR3 in DNA: TGTGCCAGCAGCCAAGATGGAGCAGGGGGCGCGGATAACTATGGCTACACCTTC. Translating gives CASSQDGAGGADNYGYTF. The chain is built from TRBV4-2 and TRBJ1-2, with 8 bases that match TRBD1. Germline-derived CDR1 and CDR2 are LGHNA and YNFKEQ. J gave up 1 base and V 0 bases, and 10 bases lay outside the gene matches. The CDR3 runs 18 residues.

This clonotype was seen ten or more times. The rearrangement links TRBV12-3 or TRBV12-4 to TRBJ2-1; 7 nucleotides agree with TRBD2. CDR3 length: 13 residues. The V gene end was trimmed by 1 base and the J gene end by 7 bases; junction bases not matched to a gene: 1. The CDR3 bases are TGTGCCAGCAGTTTAGGGACTAGTAATGAGCAGTTCTTC. This sequence encodes CASSLGTSNEQFF.

This clonotype was counted many times. A read error may produce the germline difference seen at one junction end. The chain carries TRBV7-7 and TRBJ2-3, with D unresolved. Germline CDR1 reads SSHAT; CDR2 reads FNYEAQ (reference sequence). This CDR3 comprises 13 residues. The CDR3 here is CASSLLPTDTQYF. CDR3 sequence (DNA): TGTGCTAGCAGCCTCCTCCCGACAGATACGCAGTATTTT.

The sample holds a few counts of this clonotype. A much larger clone differs by one base, so this may be a read error. This chain uses TRBV5-6 with TRBJ2-1; D possibly corresponds to TRBD2 (6 bases). The CDR3 sequence is 16 residues long. Germline V gene sequence: CDR1 SGHDT, CDR2 YYEEEE. The CDR3 bases are TGTGCCAGCGGCTTGGCCTTGGAGGGCCTGTACAATGAGCAGTTCTTC. Protein product: CASGLALEGLYNEQFF.

This clonotype was found many times. This chain links TRBV5-1 with TRBJ2-7; tentative D call: TRBD2 (7 bases). Germline V gene lookup returns CDR1 SGHRS and CDR2 YFSETQ. The CDR3 totals 13 residues. Trimming stripped 3 bases from V and 3 bases from J, with 10 bases between. The CDR3: CASSSGGGYEQYF. CDR3 bases: TGCGCCAGCAGCTCGGGGGGCGGCTACGAGCAGTACTTC. Full variable domain (missing parts from reference TRBV5-1 and TRBJ2-7): KAGVTQTPRYLIKTRGQQVTLSCSPISGHRSVSWYQQTPGQGLQFLFEYFSETQRNKGNFPGRFSGRQFSNSRSEMNVSTLELGDSALYLCASSSGGGYEQYFGPGTRLTVT.

This clonotype has at least ten counts. The chain combines TRBV28 with TRBJ2-3; D uncertain. Germline-derived CDR1 and CDR2 are MDHEN and SYDVKM. This CDR3 is 14 amino acids long. With 5 bases removed from V and 2 bases from J, the gap between germline ends came to 11 bases. The CDR3 coding sequence is TGTGCCAGCAGTACCCCGGGTTTCACAGATACGCAGTATTTT. This sequence encodes CASSTPGFTDTQYF.

This clonotype was counted once. A read error is possible here, since a much larger clone lies one base away. The rearrangement links TRBV7-9 to TRBJ2-1; tentative D call: TRBD2 (5 bases). Per germline, CDR1 SEHNR and CDR2 FQNEAQ (reference sequence). This CDR3 contains 14 residues. The CDR3 sequence is CASSVASGYDEQFF. Here the CDR3 DNA reads TGTGCCAGCAGCGTAGCTTCGGGGTACGATGAGCAGTTCTTC. The full variable domain, with the rest looked up from reference TRBV7-9 and TRBJ2-1, is DTGVSQNPRHKITKRGQNVTFRCDPISEHNRLYWYRQTLGQGPEFLTYFQNEAQLEKSRLLSDRFSAERPKGSFSTLEIQRTEQGDSAMYLCASSVASGYDEQFFGPGTRLTVL.

The V call is TRBV6-5, the J call TRBJ2-3; TRBD2 agrees at 8 bases. V was pared by 8 bases and J by 4 bases, with 8 bases of the junction left unmatched. CDR3 length: 14 amino acids. The V gene's germline CDR1 is MNHEY and CDR2 SVGAGI. DNA for the CDR3: TGTGCCAGCCGCGGGGGGCTGGATGCAGATACGCAGTATTTT. It codes for CASRGGLDADTQYF.

The sample holds many counts of this clonotype. The chain couples TRBV4-1 to TRBJ1-6, with D unresolved. Germline CDR1 MGHRA, CDR2 YSYEKL. This CDR3 is built from 17 residues. Between the trimmed V and J ends, which lost 2 bases and 0 bases, there was a span of 11 bases. In nucleotides, the CDR3 is TGCGCCAGCAGCCAATTTCCGTTCTCCTCCTATAATTCACCCCTCCACTTT. This sequence encodes CASSQFPFSSYNSPLHF.

Worth noting for this clonotype: A clone one base away is much larger, so this may be a read error. The rearrangement links TRBV12-3 or TRBV12-4 to TRBJ1-1; no reliable D call. CDR3 length: 12 amino acids. Trimming pared 5 bases from V and 10 bases from J, leaving 14 bases between. CDR3 sequence reads: CASSLGPLGAFF. Here the CDR3 DNA reads TGTGCCAGCAGTCTCGGGCCTCTTGGAGCTTTCTTT.

This clonotype has just a few counts. The CDR3 spells CASKSSGDNEQFF. The CDR3 nucleotides are TGTGCCAGCAAGTCTAGCGGAGACAATGAGCAGTTCTTC. The chain uses TRBV27 and TRBJ2-1, with 7 bases that match TRBD2. The length of the CDR3 is 13 residues. Losses at the gene ends were 7 bases for V and 5 bases for J; bases not matched to a gene: 5. Germline V gene data show CDR1 as MNHEY and CDR2 as SMNVEV (reference sequence).

By its share, this clonotype is medium-sized. This sequence joins TRBV6-1 and TRBJ2-3; D uncertain. The CDR3 consists of 13 residues. V shed 7 bases and J shed 6 bases, with 14 bases lying between them. Germline lookup yields CDR1 MNHNS and CDR2 SASEGT. The CDR3 is CASTGPSLDTQYF. DNA for the CDR3: TGTGCCAGCACCGGGCCCTCGTTGGATACGCAGTATTTT.

This clonotype turned up a few times. The chain is built from TRBV5-4 and TRBJ2-7; possibly TRBD1 for D (6 bases). The V and J ends lost 0 bases and 6 bases respectively, with 10 bases between them. Looked up from germline, CDR1 is SGHNT and CDR2 is YYREEE (reference sequence). This CDR3 has 13 amino acids. This CDR3 reads CASSLGGRGEQYF. In nucleotides, the CDR3 is TGTGCCAGCAGCTTGGGAGGCAGGGGCGAGCAGTACTTC. The complete variable domain, with remaining parts taken from reference TRBV5-4 and TRBJ2-7, reads ETGVTQSPTHLIKTRGQQVTLRCSSQSGHNTVSWYQQALGQGPQFIFQYYREEENGRGNFPPRFSGLQFPNYSSELNVNALELDDSALYLCASSLGGRGEQYFGPGTRLTVT.

The chain employs TRBV29-1 and TRBJ1-2, with no clear D. Trimming left V 0 bases short and J 4 bases short, with 12 bases between. The CDR3 consists of 14 residues. CDR1 is SQVTM, CDR2 ANQGSEA, per germline. The CDR3 DNA follows: TGCAGCGTTGAAGATCTCGGGGTCGGCTATGGCTACACCTTC. Amino acids: CSVEDLGVGYGYTF. Based on the CDR3 plus reference TRBV29-1 and TRBJ1-2, the full variable domain is SAVISQKPSRDICQRGTSLTIQCQVDSQVTMMFWYRQQPGQSLTLIATANQGSEATYESGFVIDKFPISRPNLTFSTLTVSNMSPEDSSIYLCSVEDLGVGYGYTFGSGTRLTVV.

This clonotype was counted many times. The genes are TRBV5-6 and TRBJ2-5, with TRBD2 identical over 9 bases. Trimming took 0 bases from V and 4 from J; bases not matched to a gene: 4. The CDR3 has 15 amino acids. Germline V CDR1 and CDR2: SGHDT, YYEEEE. The CDR3: CASSLAIAGVETQYF. Here the CDR3 DNA reads TGTGCCAGCAGCTTGGCAATAGCGGGGGTAGAGACCCAGTACTTC.